The rows below give T cell receptor beta chains drawn from one sample of a study of HIV-infected children after antiretroviral therapy interruption. TCRdb reanalysed the 3' RACE reads using MiXCR and keeps one entry per CDR3 protein. The repertoire has some 90,000 distinct CDR3 sequences, roughly 6.4% of them found once; the top ten carry approximately 1.2%. The sample consisted of CD45RA+ CD4+ T cells from PBMCs, pooled from several time points, taken from a donor given antiretroviral therapy, either interrupted or continuous. These TCRs come from a pool of human donors with HIV. The CDR3 runs from the conserved cysteine through the conserved F or W.

V gene	J gene	CDR3 protein
TRBV12-3/TRBV12-4	TRBJ2-5	CASSYTLETQYF
TRBV28	TRBJ1-5	CATTGRGNQPQHF
TRBV5-1	TRBJ1-1	CASSLDGGTEAFF
TRBV4-2	TRBJ2-7	CASSHGLAGVYEQYF
TRBV20-1	TRBJ1-1	CSAGTGDNTEAFF
TRBV21-1	TRBJ2-6	CASSKETGQGAGGANVLTF
TRBV11-2	TRBJ2-1	CASSFRQGGNEQFF
TRBV23-1	TRBJ1-5	CASSQSQTDHGPQHF
TRBV7-3	TRBJ2-2	CASSLMASNTGELFF
TRBV12-3/TRBV12-4	TRBJ2-3	CASSAPGQPTDTQYF
TRBV29-1	TRBJ1-4	CSVNQGTEKLFF